The rows below give T cell receptor beta chains drawn from one sample of a study of T cell repertoires in cytomegalovirus infection. TCRdb itself ran the reads through MiXCR, one entry per CDR3 protein. Counted here are approximately 500,000 distinct CDR3 sequences, approximately 10% occurring once; the ten biggest clones make up 10% to 13%. Sample: PBMCs. Every receptor here comes from a human donor in good health (CMV status not recorded). Some clones in this sample may be carry-over from other donors' samples. The CDR3 runs from the conserved cysteine through the conserved F or W. The D gene is left open where the match is weak. Expanded clones get a size class; other rows say once, few or many, or leave the size out.

CDR3,DNA,J,V,D,size
CASSLNTENEQFF,TGTGCCAGCAGCTTAAATACGGAGAATGAGCAGTTCTTC,TRBJ2-1,TRBV7-2,-,many
CSAWAGRYPTEKLFF,TGCAGTGCCTGGGCTGGGCGATACCCTACTGAAAAACTGTTTTTT,TRBJ1-4,TRBV20-1,-,many
CSVRQGGSANEQFF,TGCAGCGTTCGACAGGGAGGTTCGGCCAATGAGCAGTTCTTC,TRBJ2-1,TRBV29-1,-,many
CASGFSGGNTIYF,TGTGCTAGTGGTTTTTCCGGGGGAAACACCATATATTTT,TRBJ1-3,TRBV12-5,-,many
CASSLQDGGNEKLFF,TGCGCCAGCAGCCTCCAGGACGGGGGAAATGAAAAACTGTTTTTT,TRBJ1-4,TRBV5-1,-,-
CAIRGGGSRYEQYF,TGTGCCATCCGTGGCGGGGGCTCTCGCTACGAGCAGTACTTC,TRBJ2-7,TRBV10-3,-,-
CASSIDRAEQYF,TGTGCCAGTAGTATAGATCGGGCAGAGCAGTACTTC,TRBJ2-7,TRBV19,-,-
CASSNTGTARAYGYTF,TGTGCCAGCAGCAATACCGGGACGGCTAGAGCCTATGGCTACACCTTC,TRBJ1-2,TRBV7-9,-,many
CASSRLGENTEAFF,TGTGCCAGCAGCCGACTAGGGGAGAACACTGAAGCTTTCTTT,TRBJ1-1,TRBV7-9,-,few
CASRPETGIYGYTF,TGTGCCAGCAGACCCGAGACAGGGATCTATGGCTACACCTTC,TRBJ1-2,TRBV2,TRBD1,-
CATSRDGRAENTGELFF,TGTGCCACCAGCAGAGACGGACGGGCCGAGAACACCGGGGAGCTGTTTTTT,TRBJ2-2,TRBV15,-,-
CASRSGLTNSYEQYF,TGTGCCAGCAGGTCCGGTCTCACAAACTCCTACGAGCAGTACTTC,TRBJ2-7,TRBV28,-,-
CATRTDLSNTEAFF,TGTGCCACCAGGACGGATCTCAGCAACACTGAAGCTTTCTTT,TRBJ1-1,TRBV10-3,-,many
CASSLVGTSDGYTF,TGTGCCAGCAGCTTAGTAGGGACAAGCGATGGCTACACCTTC,TRBJ1-2,TRBV7-6,-,many
CASRGTANYGYTF,TGTGCCAGCAGAGGGACAGCCAACTATGGCTACACCTTC,TRBJ1-2,TRBV12-3/TRBV12-4,TRBD1,many
CSARDGGSTDTQYF,TGCAGTGCTAGAGATGGGGGGAGCACAGATACGCAGTATTTT,TRBJ2-3,TRBV20-1,-,few
CASSIAAGSSGANVLTF,TGTGCCAGTAGTATAGCGGCAGGGAGCTCTGGGGCCAACGTCCTGACTTTC,TRBJ2-6,TRBV19,-,many
CASSLAGGTGNTIYF,TGTGCCAGCAGTTTAGCTGGGGGGACTGGAAACACCATATATTTT,TRBJ1-3,TRBV12-3/TRBV12-4,-,-
CASSPEGGGRSDTQYF,TGCGCCAGCAGTCCTGAGGGCGGGGGAAGGTCAGATACGCAGTATTTT,TRBJ2-3,TRBV5-1,TRBD2,-
CASSLAEGKGISQYF,TGTGCCAGCAGCTTAGCGGAAGGGAAGGGGATCTCGCAGTATTTT,TRBJ2-3,TRBV7-2,-,many
CASSYSGVNQPQHF,TGTGCCAGCAGTTACTCCGGGGTTAATCAGCCCCAGCATTTT,TRBJ1-5,TRBV6-8,-,few
CATSDAGKSTDTQYF,TGTGCCACCAGTGATGCAGGAAAAAGCACAGATACGCAGTATTTT,TRBJ2-3,TRBV24-1,-,few
CASSLRDRANYGYTF,TGTGCCAGCAGCCTCCGGGACAGGGCGAACTATGGCTACACCTTC,TRBJ1-2,TRBV3-1,TRBD1,-
CASSDRPADGYTF,TGTGCCAGCAGTGACAGACCGGCGGATGGCTACACCTTC,TRBJ1-2,TRBV27,-,many
CASSEGSDTGELFF,TGTGCCAGCAGTGAGGGCTCTGACACCGGGGAGCTGTTTTTT,TRBJ2-2,TRBV6-4,-,-
CASSLGGGVVVKNIQYF,TGTGCCAGCAGCTTAGGAGGAGGGGTCGTCGTCAAAAACATTCAGTACTTC,TRBJ2-4,TRBV7-8,-,many
CASSEVVVNTEAFF,TGTGCCAGCAGTGAAGTAGTGGTTAACACTGAAGCTTTCTTT,TRBJ1-1,TRBV2,-,many
CSASDGSYYNEQFF,TGCAGTGCTTCGGACGGGTCCTACTACAATGAGCAGTTCTTC,TRBJ2-1,TRBV20-1,-,-
CASRVRDSNQPQHF,TGTGCCAGCAGGGTACGCGATAGCAATCAGCCCCAGCATTTT,TRBJ1-5,TRBV6-1,-,-
CASSLAFGRASSYEQYF,TGTGCCAGCAGTTTAGCGTTCGGCAGGGCATCCTCCTACGAGCAGTACTTC,TRBJ2-7,TRBV12-3/TRBV12-4,-,few
CASSLMGLPTNEQFF,TGTGCCAGCAGCTTAATGGGCCTACCGACAAATGAGCAGTTCTTC,TRBJ2-1,TRBV7-3,-,many
CASSLRTGGDYEQYF,TGTGCCAGCAGCTTACGGACAGGGGGCGACTACGAGCAGTACTTC,TRBJ2-7,TRBV7-2,TRBD1,many
CSASPQGQSFYGYTF,TGCAGTGCTAGCCCCCAGGGGCAGTCCTTCTATGGCTACACCTTC,TRBJ1-2,TRBV20-1,-,-
CASRTGASTDTQYF,TGTGCCAGCAGGACAGGGGCTAGCACAGATACGCAGTATTTT,TRBJ2-3,TRBV6-1,TRBD1,many
CSVALAGNQPQHF,TGCAGCGTCGCCCTGGCAGGGAATCAGCCCCAGCATTTT,TRBJ1-5,TRBV29-1,-,many
CASSLVGTRGYEQYF,TGTGCCAGCAGCTTGGTAGGGACTAGGGGGTACGAGCAGTACTTC,TRBJ2-7,TRBV5-4,TRBD2,many
CASRKPGQNYEQYF,TGTGCCAGCCGAAAACCGGGACAGAACTACGAGCAGTACTTC,TRBJ2-7,TRBV6-2/TRBV6-3,TRBD1,many
CASSSPGTDRTEAFF,TGTGCCAGCAGCTCGCCGGGGACGGATCGTACTGAAGCTTTCTTT,TRBJ1-1,TRBV7-9,-,many
CASSTPAPLGQETQYF,TGTGCCAGCAGCACTCCGGCCCCATTGGGTCAAGAGACCCAGTACTTC,TRBJ2-5,TRBV7-9,-,few
CASSPMRAYNEQFF,TGTGCCAGCAGTCCTATGAGAGCCTACAATGAGCAGTTCTTC,TRBJ2-1,TRBV12-3/TRBV12-4,-,few
CASARSGGGQPQHF,TGTGCTAGTGCCCGATCGGGGGGAGGTCAGCCCCAGCATTTT,TRBJ1-5,TRBV12-5,-,-
CASSEGEVTQYF,TGTGCCAGCAGCGAGGGGGAGGTGACCCAGTACTTC,TRBJ2-5,TRBV7-9,-,-
CASSAQHTPRNEQFF,TGTGCCAGTAGTGCCCAGCACACCCCTCGGAATGAGCAGTTCTTC,TRBJ2-1,TRBV19,-,-
CASIDLAELGQYF,TGTGCCAGCATTGATTTGGCAGAACTCGGGCAGTACTTC,TRBJ2-7,TRBV2,-,-
CASSPETGGGEQYF,TGTGCCAGCTCACCGGAGACAGGGGGGGGCGAGCAGTACTTC,TRBJ2-7,TRBV18,TRBD1,-
CASSSGLAGGLRRGSSEQYF,TGTGCCAGCAGCTCCGGACTAGCGGGAGGGCTTCGACGGGGATCTAGCGAGCAGTACTTC,TRBJ2-7,TRBV7-9,TRBD2,many
CASSWGTGGNTEAFF,TGTGCCAGCAGCTGGGGGACAGGGGGGAACACTGAAGCTTTCTTT,TRBJ1-1,TRBV7-9,TRBD1,few
CASSIRTTDPTDTQYF,TGTGCCAGTAGTATCCGGACAACCGACCCCACAGATACGCAGTATTTT,TRBJ2-3,TRBV19,-,-
CASRSPPGSREAGELFF,TGTGCCAGTAGATCACCCCCTGGGAGCAGGGAGGCCGGGGAGCTGTTTTTT,TRBJ2-2,TRBV19,-,many
CASSTNRGTGELFF,TGTGCCAGTAGTACCAACAGGGGAACCGGGGAGCTGTTTTTT,TRBJ2-2,TRBV19,TRBD1,many
CATSRVPRTGGLNTEAFF,TGTGCCACCAGCAGAGTGCCGAGGACAGGGGGCCTGAACACTGAAGCTTTCTTT,TRBJ1-1,TRBV15,TRBD1,-
CASSLEHTGELFF,TGTGCCAGCAGCTTAGAGCACACCGGGGAGCTGTTTTTT,TRBJ2-2,TRBV7-2,-,many
CAISESSTGIVLTF,TGTGCCATCAGTGAGTCGTCTACAGGGATCGTCCTGACTTTC,TRBJ2-6,TRBV10-3,-,many